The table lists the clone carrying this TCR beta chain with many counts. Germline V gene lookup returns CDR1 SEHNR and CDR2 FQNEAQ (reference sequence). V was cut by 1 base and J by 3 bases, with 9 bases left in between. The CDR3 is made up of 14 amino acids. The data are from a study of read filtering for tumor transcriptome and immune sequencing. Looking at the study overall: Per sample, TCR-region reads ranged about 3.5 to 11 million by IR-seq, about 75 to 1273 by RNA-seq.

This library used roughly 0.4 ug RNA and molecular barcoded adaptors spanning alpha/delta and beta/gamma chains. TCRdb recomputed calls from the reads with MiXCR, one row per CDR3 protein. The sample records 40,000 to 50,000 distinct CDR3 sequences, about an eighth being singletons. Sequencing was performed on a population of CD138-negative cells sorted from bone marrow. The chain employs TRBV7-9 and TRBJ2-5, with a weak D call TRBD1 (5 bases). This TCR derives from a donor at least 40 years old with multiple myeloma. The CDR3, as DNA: TGTGCCAGCAGCTTAGGGGGCCGCGAAGAGACCCAGTACTTC. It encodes CASSLGGREETQYF.